These 8 T cell receptor beta chains were all obtained from the same sample, sequenced in a study of T-cell memory formation after mild COVID-19. One entry per CDR3 protein results from TCRdb running MiXCR on the 5' RACE reads. This table has about 350,000 distinct CDR3 sequences, around 30% appearing once. Sequenced: PBMCs or a T cell subset sorted from them (not recorded which). Every receptor here comes from an adult woman who had mild COVID-19 (a few samples of this study predate the infection). Cell type and time point are not known.

This chain uses TRBV20-1 with TRBJ2-7; 8 nucleotides agree with TRBD1. V lost 6 bases and J lost 9; bases outside the gene matches: 7. The CDR3 runs to 11 residues. Germline V gene data show CDR1 as DFQATT and CDR2 as SNEGSKA (reference sequence). CDR3: CSAGQGLGQYV. The CDR3 bases are TGCAGTGCCGGACAGGGCCTCGGGCAGTACGTC.

This clonotype was observed a few times. V usage is TRBV7-9 and J usage is TRBJ1-5; no definite D call. V lost 5 bases and J 7 bases, leaving 12 bases between the germline ends. Germline V gene lookup returns CDR1 SEHNR and CDR2 FQNEAQ (reference sequence). The CDR3 is made up of 13 amino acids. The CDR3 sequence is CASSPTAGQPQHF. The CDR3 coding sequence is TGTGCCAGCAGCCCCACGGCGGGCCAGCCCCAGCATTTT.

This clonotype was counted a few times. The chain links TRBV29-1 to TRBJ2-3; the match to TRBD1 covers 9 bases. Germline V gene sequence: CDR1 SQVTM, CDR2 ANQGSEA. V was clipped by 7 bases and J by 4 bases; unmatched bases: 9. The CDR3 has 14 residues. The CDR3 sequence is CSAADRGVADTQYF. The CDR3 nucleotides are TGCAGCGCGGCCGACAGGGGGGTTGCAGATACGCAGTATTTT.

The chain employs TRBV24-1 and TRBJ2-1; D is unresolved. CDR1 and CDR2 from the germline V gene are KGHDR and SFDVKD. The CDR3 contains 16 residues. Trimming removed 2 bases from V and 0 bases from J, with 10 bases in between. CDR3 nucleotides: TGTGCCACCAGTGATTCTGGTGTAGGCTCCTACAATGAGCAGTTCTTC. Protein: CATSDSGVGSYNEQFF.

The chain has TRBV5-1 and TRBJ2-1; TRBD2 might be the D (6 bases). Germline CDR1 and CDR2: SGHRS and YFSETQ. The V end lost 7 bases, the J end lost 9 bases, and 14 bases lay between the germline ends. The CDR3 covers 12 residues. The CDR3 bases are TGCGCCAGCCGGGACTTCTCCGGTGAGCAGTTCTTC. Protein product: CASRDFSGEQFF.

This rearrangement joins TRBV7-2 to TRBJ2-4; D is unclear. CDR1 is SGHTA, CDR2 FQGNSA, per germline. Trimming took 8 bases from V and 0 from J, leaving 17 bases between them. The CDR3 spans 16 residues. CDR3 sequence reads: CASPPTSNLAKNIQYF. CDR3 coding DNA: TGTGCCAGCCCCCCGACGTCTAACTTAGCCAAAAACATTCAGTACTTC.

This clonotype was counted a few times. V usage is TRBV4-1 and J usage is TRBJ2-5; no definite D call. The CDR3 length is 15 residues. V lost 0 bases, J lost 6 bases, and 14 bases lay in between. Germline lookup yields CDR1 MGHRA and CDR2 YSYEKL. In DNA, the CDR3 is TGCGCCAGCAGCCAAGATCCGCTCCCCGGCAAGACCCAGTACTTC. This codes for CASSQDPLPGKTQYF.

The rearrangement links TRBV9 to TRBJ2-2, with TRBD1 identical over 9 bases. CDR3 length equals 17 residues. Looked up from germline, CDR1 is SGDLS and CDR2 is YYNGEE. With V trimmed by 3 bases and J by 1 base, 7 bases remained unmatched. DNA for the CDR3: TGTGCCAGCAGCGGGCCCCGACAGGGGGTGAACACCGGGGAGCTGTTTTTT. Translation: CASSGPRQGVNTGELFF.